The 17 T cell receptor beta chains in this list originate from one sample, sequenced in a study of T-cell reconstitution after alpha-beta-depleted transplantation in children. The TCRbeta library was prepared with unique molecular identifiers. TCRdb analysed the PCR reads with MiXCR anew, one entry per CDR3 protein. The repertoire holds some 200,000 distinct CDR3 sequences, with about a tenth as singletons. The specimen was PBMCs, collected before TCRalphabeta/CD19-depleted stem cell transplant. The receptors were sampled from a child under two years old with acute myeloid leukemia, due to receive a stem cell transplant.

This clonotype was observed at least ten times. The V and J genes are TRBV5-6 and TRBJ2-2; D is unresolved. V lost 1 base and J lost 9, with 4 bases in between. CDR1 is SGHDT and CDR2 is YYEEEE in the germline V gene. The CDR3 runs to 11 residues. The CDR3 coding sequence is TGTGCCAGCAGCTTGTATAGGGAGCTGTTTTTT. It yields the protein CASSLYRELFF.

This clonotype was picked up many times. V and J are TRBV29-1 and TRBJ2-5; D is possibly TRBD1 or TRBD2 (6 bases each). V lost 0 bases, J lost 4 bases, and 12 bases lay in between. The CDR3 loop spans 14 amino acids. Germline V gives CDR1 SQVTM, CDR2 ANQGSEA. CDR3 sequence: CSVEDLGGRETQYF. The CDR3 nucleotides are TGCAGCGTTGAAGATTTGGGGGGCCGAGAGACCCAGTACTTC.

Note on this clonotype: The junction shows a germline mismatch at one end, possibly a read error. The gene calls are TRBV25-1 and TRBJ2-7; D is unclear. The germline gives CDR1 MGHDK, CDR2 SYGVNS. This CDR3 has 12 amino acids. CDR3 nucleotide sequence: TGCGCCAGCAATGAAGCGACCCACGAGCAGTACTTC. It specifies CASNEATHEQYF.

This clonotype was counted many times. The V and J genes are TRBV5-1 and TRBJ1-2, with TRBD1 matching over 7 bases. The J segment lost 8 bases and the V segment lost 0 bases, leaving 4 bases of the junction unmatched. The CDR3 spans 13 residues. Germline loops: CDR1 SGHRS, CDR2 YFSETQ. CDR3 coding DNA: TGCGCCAGCAGCTTGGCTACAGGGGACGGCTACACCTTC. This translates into CASSLATGDGYTF.

This clonotype has ten or more counts. In DNA form, the CDR3 reads TGTGCCAGCAGTCCCTTTGCCACCGGGACAGGGATCCAGCCCCAGCATTTT. Protein: CASSPFATGTGIQPQHF. The rearrangement uses TRBV6-7 and TRBJ1-5; 9 bases are shared with TRBD1. TRBV6-7 is labeled an ORF, and its function is uncertain. CDR3 length: 17 residues. The V and J ends lost 5 bases and 7 bases, in that order; junction bases with no gene match: 15.

This chain links TRBV20-1 with TRBJ2-7, with D unresolved. This CDR3 has 13 amino acids. V was clipped by 6 bases and J by 4 bases, with 16 bases between them. Germline values: CDR1 DFQATT, CDR2 SNEGSKA (reference sequence). The CDR3 nucleotides are TGCAGTGCGAGATCCGGATTAGATTACGAGCAGTACTTC. Encoded protein: CSARSGLDYEQYF.

This clonotype has ten or more counts. Germline is not matched at one junction end, which may reflect a read error. The chain links TRBV9 to TRBJ2-1; 8 bases line up with TRBD2. CDR3 length: 15 amino acids. Germline CDR1 is SGDLS and CDR2 is YYNGEE. In DNA form, the CDR3 reads TGTGCCAGCAGCGCCAGGACTAGCTCCAACAATGAGCAGTTCTTC. It translates to CASSARTSSNNEQFF.

In this sample, this clonotype turned up many times. The chain couples TRBV12-3 or TRBV12-4 to TRBJ2-1; D might be TRBD2 (5 bases). The CDR3 spans 14 residues. The V and J ends lost 2 bases and 6 bases respectively, with 11 bases between them. The CDR3 DNA sequence: TGTGCCAGCAGTTTAAATCGGGAAAGCAATGAGCAGTTCTTC. It is translated as CASSLNRESNEQFF.

This clonotype was observed at least ten times. In nucleotides, the CDR3 is TGTGCCAGCAGCTTCTCGCTTACGGACGAAAACATTCAGTACTTC. Encoded protein: CASSFSLTDENIQYF. J is TRBJ2-4 and V is TRBV7-9; no definite D call. The CDR3 loop spans 15 amino acids. The V gene's germline CDR1 is SEHNR and CDR2 FQNEAQ (reference sequence). The V end was cut by 3 bases, the J end by 5 bases, with 14 bases between.

In this sample, this clonotype turned up many times. The chain couples TRBV28 to TRBJ2-7; D is uncertain. Germline-derived CDR1 and CDR2 are MDHEN and SYDVKM. The CDR3 runs to 12 residues. V was trimmed by 6 bases and J by 2 bases, leaving 8 bases between them. The CDR3 DNA reads TGTGCCAGCAGGGGCTTGACCTACGAGCAGTACTTC. Its protein product is CASRGLTYEQYF.

This clonotype appeared many times. This sequence joins TRBV20-1 and TRBJ2-2, with TRBD2 matching over 10 bases. From germline, CDR1 is DFQATT and CDR2 SNEGSKA (reference sequence). V gave up 4 bases and J gave up 1 base; unmatched junction bases: 3. The CDR3 spans 15 residues. The CDR3 sequence is CSATLAGGNTGELFF. Written as DNA, the CDR3 is TGCAGTGCTACCTTAGCGGGGGGGAACACCGGGGAGCTGTTTTTT.

This clonotype has ten or more counts. V and J are TRBV5-1 and TRBJ1-1, with 8 bases identical to TRBD1. Per germline, CDR1 SGHRS and CDR2 YFSETQ. V was clipped by 3 bases and J by 0 bases; unmatched bases: 7. CDR3 size: 16 residues. The CDR3 DNA sequence: TGCGCCAGCAGCTCTGGGACAGGACTCATGAACACTGAAGCTTTCTTT. Its translation is CASSSGTGLMNTEAFF.

This clonotype was counted ten times or more. This rearrangement joins TRBV6-5 to TRBJ2-1; 9 bases fit TRBD2. Germline-derived CDR1 and CDR2 are MNHEY and SVGAGI. Trimming took 6 bases from V and 1 from J; bases not matched to a gene: 4. CDR3 length: 15 amino acids. In DNA form, the CDR3 reads TGTGCCAGCAGCTCGCTAGCGGGATCCTACAATGAGCAGTTCTTC. It yields the protein CASSSLAGSYNEQFF.

Notes on this clonotype: A clone one base away is much larger, so this may be a read error. The chain carries TRBV18 and TRBJ2-7, with D possibly being TRBD2 (5 bases). Germline values: CDR1 KGHSH, CDR2 LQKENI. This CDR3 is 12 amino acids long. V lost 3 bases, J lost 5 bases, and 8 bases lay in between. CDR3 bases: TGTGCCAGCTCACCGGACGGGGACGAGCAGTACTTC. Its protein product is CASSPDGDEQYF.

In regard to this clonotype: A much larger clone sits a single nucleotide away, making a read error possible. The conserved phenylalanine or tryptophan is not found at the CDR3 terminus, so this likely reflects a read error. The rearrangement uses TRBV7-9 and TRBJ2-7, with TRBD2 as a possible D gene (6 bases). V was cut by 5 bases and J by 3 bases, with 23 bases left in between. The V gene's germline CDR1 is SEHNR and CDR2 FQNEAQ (reference sequence). The CDR3 extends over 17 amino acids. CDR3 nucleotides: TGTGCCAGCAGCCCGCAGATCAGGGACTGGGAAAACTACGAGCAGTACTCC. Protein sequence: CASSPQIRDWENYEQYS.

This clonotype has at least ten counts. The V and J genes are TRBV29-1 and TRBJ2-5; D call uncertain. There are 12 residues in the CDR3. The V gene's germline CDR1 is SQVTM and CDR2 ANQGSEA. Trimming shortened V by 5 bases and J by 1 base, and 8 bases separated the two germline ends. The CDR3 sequence is CSVKGIQETQYF. As DNA, the CDR3 is TGCAGCGTTAAAGGAATCCAAGAGACCCAGTACTTC.

The rearrangement uses TRBV5-6 and TRBJ2-7; D is unclear. V lost 0 bases and J 3 bases, leaving 4 bases between the germline ends. The germline CDR1 and CDR2 sequences are SGHDT and YYEEEE. This CDR3 is 12 amino acids long. CDR3 amino acids: CASSLVRYEQYF. The CDR3 DNA sequence: TGTGCCAGCAGCTTGGTGCGCTACGAGCAGTACTTC. The whole variable domain, remainder taken from reference TRBV5-6 and TRBJ2-7, is DAGVTQSPTHLIKTRGQQVTLRCSPKSGHDTVSWYQQALGQGPQFIFQYYEEEERQRGNFPDRFSGHQFPNYSSELNVNALLLGDSALYLCASSLVRYEQYFGPGTRLTVT.